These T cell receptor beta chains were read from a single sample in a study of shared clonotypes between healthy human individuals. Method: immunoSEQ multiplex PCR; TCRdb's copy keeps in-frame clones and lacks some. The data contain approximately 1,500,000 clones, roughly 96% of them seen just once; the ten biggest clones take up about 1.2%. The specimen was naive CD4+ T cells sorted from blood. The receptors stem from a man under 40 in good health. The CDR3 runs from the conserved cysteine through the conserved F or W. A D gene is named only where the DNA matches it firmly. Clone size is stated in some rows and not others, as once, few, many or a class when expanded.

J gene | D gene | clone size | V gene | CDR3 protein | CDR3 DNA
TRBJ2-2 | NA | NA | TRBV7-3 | CARKARGNTGELFF | TGTGCCCGCAAAGCTAGGGGGAACACCGGGGAGCTGTTTTTT
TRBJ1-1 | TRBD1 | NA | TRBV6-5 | CASSRTGVAEAFF | TGTGCCAGCAGCCGGACAGGGGTAGCTGAAGCTTTCTTT
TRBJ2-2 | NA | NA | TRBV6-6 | CASRFEGTGELFF | TGTGCCAGCAGATTCGAGGGCACCGGGGAGCTGTTTTTT
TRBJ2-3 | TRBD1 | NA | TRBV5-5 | CASSLGWDRGMSDTQYF | TGTGCCAGCAGCTTGGGTTGGGACAGGGGGATGTCAGATACGCAGTATTTT
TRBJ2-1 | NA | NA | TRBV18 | CASSPPNLAEQFF | TGTGCCAGCTCACCCCCGAACCTAGCCGAGCAGTTCTTC
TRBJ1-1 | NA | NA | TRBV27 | CASSLRGGTEAFF | TGTGCCAGCAGTTTAAGAGGGGGCACTGAAGCTTTCTTT
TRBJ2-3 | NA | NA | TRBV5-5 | CASTPAPLLPDTQYF | TGTGCCAGCACTCCGGCCCCCTTACTACCAGATACGCAGTATTTT
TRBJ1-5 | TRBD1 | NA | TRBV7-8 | CASSLIGTGGHQPQHF | TGTGCCAGCAGCTTAATTGGGACAGGGGGTCATCAGCCCCAGCATTTT
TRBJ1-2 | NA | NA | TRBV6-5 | CAVPGPQHGYTF | TGTGCCGTACCGGGACCCCAGCATGGCTACACCTTC
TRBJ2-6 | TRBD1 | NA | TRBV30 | CASTGSTPAGANVLTF | TGTGCCTCGACAGGGAGCACCCCCGCTGGGGCCAACGTCCTGACTTTC
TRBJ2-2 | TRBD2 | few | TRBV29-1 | CSGLTSEYTGELFF | TGCAGCGGTTTGACTAGCGAGTACACCGGGGAGCTGTTTTTT
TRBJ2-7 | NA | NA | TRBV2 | CASKGDTLSYEQYF | TGTGCCAGTAAGGGGGACACCCTCTCCTACGAGCAGTACTTC
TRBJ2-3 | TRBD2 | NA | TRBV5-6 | CASSLGLAGFGYF | TGTGCCAGCAGCTTGGGACTAGCGGGTTTTGGGTATTTT
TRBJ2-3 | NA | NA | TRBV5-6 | CASSPYGRDFTDTQYF | TGTGCCAGCAGCCCTTACGGCAGGGACTTCACAGATACGCAGTATTTT
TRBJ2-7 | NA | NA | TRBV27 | CASSKTGKYEQYF | TGTGCCAGCAGCAAGACAGGCAAATACGAGCAGTACTTC
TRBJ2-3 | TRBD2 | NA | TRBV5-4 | CASSLLAGPSDTQYF | TGTGCCAGCAGCTTACTAGCGGGGCCCTCAGATACGCAGTATTTT
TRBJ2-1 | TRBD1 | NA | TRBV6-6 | CASSYDPRQGNEQFF | TGTGCCAGCAGTTACGATCCACGACAGGGCAATGAGCAGTTCTTC
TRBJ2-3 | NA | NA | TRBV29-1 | CSAASNFATQYF | TGCAGCGCCGCGTCCAATTTCGCTACGCAGTATTTT
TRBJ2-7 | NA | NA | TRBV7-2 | CASSLGAPSSYEQYF | TGTGCCAGCAGCTTAGGAGCGCCAAGCTCCTACGAGCAGTACTTC
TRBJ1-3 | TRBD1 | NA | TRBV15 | CATSSGQGALSGNTIYF | TGTGCCACCAGCAGCGGACAGGGGGCCCTTTCTGGAAACACCATATATTTT
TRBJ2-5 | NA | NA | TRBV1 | CTSSQEVSGQETQYF | TGCACCAGCAGCCAAGAGGTCAGCGGACAAGAGACCCAGTACTTC
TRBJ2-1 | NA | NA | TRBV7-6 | CASSLTGGHNEQFF | TGTGCCAGCAGCTTAACCGGGGGCCACAATGAGCAGTTCTTC
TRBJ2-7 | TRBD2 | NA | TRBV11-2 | CASSPGLGGLYEQYF | TGTGCCAGCAGCCCAGGACTAGGAGGGTTATACGAGCAGTACTTC